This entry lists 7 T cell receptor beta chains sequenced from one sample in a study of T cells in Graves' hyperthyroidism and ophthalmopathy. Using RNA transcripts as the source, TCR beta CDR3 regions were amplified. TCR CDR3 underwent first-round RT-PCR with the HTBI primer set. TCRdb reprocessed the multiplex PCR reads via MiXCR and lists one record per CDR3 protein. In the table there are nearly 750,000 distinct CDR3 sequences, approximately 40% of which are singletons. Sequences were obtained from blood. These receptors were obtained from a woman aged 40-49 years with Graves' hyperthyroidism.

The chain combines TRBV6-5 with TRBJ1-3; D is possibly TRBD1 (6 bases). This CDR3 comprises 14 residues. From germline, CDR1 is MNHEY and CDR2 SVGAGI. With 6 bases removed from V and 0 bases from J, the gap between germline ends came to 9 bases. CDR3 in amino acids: CASRKGGSGNTIYF. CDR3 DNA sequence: TGTGCCAGCAGGAAAGGGGGCTCTGGAAACACCATATATTTT.

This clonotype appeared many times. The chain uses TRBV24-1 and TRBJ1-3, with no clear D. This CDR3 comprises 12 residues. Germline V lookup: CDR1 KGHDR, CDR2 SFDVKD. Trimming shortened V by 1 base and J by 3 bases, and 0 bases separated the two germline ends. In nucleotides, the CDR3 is TGTGCCACCAGTGATTTTGGAAACACCATATATTTT. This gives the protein CATSDFGNTIYF.

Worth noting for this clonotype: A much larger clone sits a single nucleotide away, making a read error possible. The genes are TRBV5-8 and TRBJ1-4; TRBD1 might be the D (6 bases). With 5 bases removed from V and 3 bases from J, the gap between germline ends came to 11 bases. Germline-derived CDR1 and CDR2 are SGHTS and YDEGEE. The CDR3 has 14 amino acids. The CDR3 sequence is CASRRGGANEKLFF. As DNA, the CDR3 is TGTGCCAGCAGGAGAGGGGGAGCTAATGAAAAACTGTTTTTT. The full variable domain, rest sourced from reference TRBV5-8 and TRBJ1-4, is EAGVTQSPTHLIKTRGQQATLRCSPISGHTSVYWYQQALGLGLQFLLWYDEGEERNRGNFPPRFSGRQFPNYSSELNVNALELEDSALYLCASRRGGANEKLFFGSGTQLSVL.

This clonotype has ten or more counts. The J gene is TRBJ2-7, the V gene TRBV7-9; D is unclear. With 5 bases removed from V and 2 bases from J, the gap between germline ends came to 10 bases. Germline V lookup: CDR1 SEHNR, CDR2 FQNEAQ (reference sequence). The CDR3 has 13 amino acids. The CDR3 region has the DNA TGTGCCAGCAGCCCCCCTGGGGCCTACGAGCAGTACTTC. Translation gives CASSPPGAYEQYF.

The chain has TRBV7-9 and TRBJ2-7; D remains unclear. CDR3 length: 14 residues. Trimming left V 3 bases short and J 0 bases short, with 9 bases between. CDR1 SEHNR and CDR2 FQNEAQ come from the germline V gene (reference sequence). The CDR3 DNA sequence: TGTGCCAGCAGCTTGCCGGGCCCCTCCTACGAGCAGTACTTC. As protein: CASSLPGPSYEQYF.

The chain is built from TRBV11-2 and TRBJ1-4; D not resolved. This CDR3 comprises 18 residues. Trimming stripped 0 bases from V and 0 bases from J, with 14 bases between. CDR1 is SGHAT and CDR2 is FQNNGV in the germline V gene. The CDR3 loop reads CASSLDYLDASTNEKLFF. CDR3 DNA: TGTGCCAGCAGCTTAGATTATCTGGACGCCTCAACTAATGAAAAACTGTTTTTT.

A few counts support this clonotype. The CDR3 DNA reads as TGTGCCAGCAGCCCTTCGGCCAACTCCTACGAGCAGTACTTC. As protein: CASSPSANSYEQYF. The chain recombines TRBV7-2 with TRBJ2-7, with D unresolved. This CDR3 has 14 residues. V dropped 5 bases and J dropped 0 bases, with 11 bases sitting between them. The germline V gene has CDR1 SGHTA and CDR2 FQGNSA.